The sequence of this T cell receptor beta chain was determined in a study of shared clonotypes between healthy human individuals. CDR3 length: 15 residues. The V and J ends lost 4 bases and 6 bases, in that order; junction bases with no gene match: 7. The germline gives CDR1 MGHRA, CDR2 YSYEKL. Details on this clone: Its antigen is as yet unknown.

As defined, naive CD8 cells were CD45RO-negative and positively selected for CCR7, with terminally differentiated effector memory CD45RA+ cells excluded. Overall study results and limits: Of the naive CD4 clonotypes, about 5% were shared across several donors.

Using immunoSEQ multiplex PCR, the repertoire was profiled, and TCRdb retains in-frame clones only, with some absent. The data hold about 2 million clones, with 85% to 95% observed a single time. Sequencing was carried out using naive CD8+ T cells sorted from blood. This TCR was sampled from a man in his late teens or twenties in good health. The chain employs TRBV4-1 and TRBJ2-7; 12 bases are shared with TRBD2. CDR3 region: CASSPLAGGPSEQYF. The CDR3 DNA follows: TGCGCCAGCAGCCCTCTAGCGGGGGGGCCGAGCGAGCAGTACTTC.